This T cell receptor beta chain was sequenced for a study of blood T cell repertoires in COVID-19. TCRdb keeps only in-frame clones here, not all; method: immunoSEQ multiplex PCR. The table includes 60,000 to 65,000 clones, 90% detected once. The CDR3 sequence is 15 residues long. Germline trimming cut 4 bases from V and 11 bases from J; bases unmatched to any gene: 14. Germline CDR1 reads SEHNR; CDR2 reads FQNEAQ (reference sequence). Sample: peripheral blood. This clonotype was sampled from a woman aged 80 or older with active COVID-19. The chain joins TRBV7-9 to TRBJ2-3, with TRBD2 matching over 8 bases. The CDR3 DNA sequence: TGTGCCAGCAGCTCGGGGGGACTAGACGTTCGGGGGCAGTATTTT. Protein: CASSSGGLDVRGQYF.